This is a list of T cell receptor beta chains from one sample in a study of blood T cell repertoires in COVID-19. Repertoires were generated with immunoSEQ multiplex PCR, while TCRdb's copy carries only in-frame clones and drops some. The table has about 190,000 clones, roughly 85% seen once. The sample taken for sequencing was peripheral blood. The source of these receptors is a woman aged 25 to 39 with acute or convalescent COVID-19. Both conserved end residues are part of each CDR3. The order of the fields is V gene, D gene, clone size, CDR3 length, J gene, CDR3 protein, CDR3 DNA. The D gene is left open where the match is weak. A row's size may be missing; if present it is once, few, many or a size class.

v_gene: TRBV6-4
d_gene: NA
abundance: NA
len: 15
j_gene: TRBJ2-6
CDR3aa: CASSDGGAGANVLTF
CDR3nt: TGTGCCAGCAGTGACGGGGGCGCTGGGGCCAACGTCCTGACTTTC

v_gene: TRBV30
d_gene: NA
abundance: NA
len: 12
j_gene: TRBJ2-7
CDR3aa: CAWKRQAYEQYF
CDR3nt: TGTGCCTGGAAACGACAGGCCTACGAGCAGTACTTC

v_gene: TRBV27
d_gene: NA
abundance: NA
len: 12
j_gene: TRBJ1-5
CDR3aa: CASSLQGQPQHF
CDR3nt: TGTGCCAGCAGTCTCCAGGGACAGCCCCAGCATTTT

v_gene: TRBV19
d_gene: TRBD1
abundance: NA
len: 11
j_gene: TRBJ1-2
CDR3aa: CASRQGISYTF
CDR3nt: TGTGCCAGTAGACAGGGGATTAGCTACACCTTC

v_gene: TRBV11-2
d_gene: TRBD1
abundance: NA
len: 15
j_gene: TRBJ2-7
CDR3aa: CASSLWTGGTYEQYF
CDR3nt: TGTGCCAGCAGCTTATGGACAGGGGGCACCTACGAGCAGTACTTC

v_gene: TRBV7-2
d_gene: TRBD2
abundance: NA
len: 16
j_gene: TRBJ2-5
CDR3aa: CASSGGLAGGQETQYF
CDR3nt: TGTGCCAGCAGCGGGGGACTAGCGGGAGGGCAAGAGACCCAGTACTTC

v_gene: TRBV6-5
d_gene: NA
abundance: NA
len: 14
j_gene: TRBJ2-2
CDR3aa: CASSYTGNLGELFF
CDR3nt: TGTGCCAGCAGTTACACAGGAAACCTGGGGGAGCTGTTTTTT

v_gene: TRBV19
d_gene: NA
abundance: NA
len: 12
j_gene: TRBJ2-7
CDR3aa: CASSHNRYEQYF
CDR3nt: TGTGCCAGTAGCCACAACAGATACGAGCAGTACTTC

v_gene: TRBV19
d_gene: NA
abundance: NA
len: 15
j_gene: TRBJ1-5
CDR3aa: CASSIRGNSNQPQHF
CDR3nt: TGTGCCAGTAGTATCAGGGGAAATAGCAATCAGCCCCAGCATTTT

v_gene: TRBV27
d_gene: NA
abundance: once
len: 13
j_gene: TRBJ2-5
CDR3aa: CASSLATEETQYF
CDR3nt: TGTGCCAGCAGTTTAGCAACTGAGGAGACCCAGTACTTC

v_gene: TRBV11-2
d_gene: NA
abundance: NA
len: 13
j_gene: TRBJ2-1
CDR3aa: CASSLSDADEQFF
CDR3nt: TGTGCCAGCAGCTTATCCGATGCGGATGAGCAGTTCTTC

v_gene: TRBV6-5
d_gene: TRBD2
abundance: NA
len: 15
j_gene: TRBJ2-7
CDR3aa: CASRPLSGRAGEQYF
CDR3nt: TGTGCCAGCAGACCCCTCAGCGGGAGGGCCGGGGAGCAGTACTTC

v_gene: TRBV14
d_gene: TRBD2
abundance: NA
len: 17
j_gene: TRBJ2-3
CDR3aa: CASSQVPSGRTTDTQYF
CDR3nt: TGTGCCAGCAGCCAAGTTCCTAGCGGGAGAACCACAGATACGCAGTATTTT

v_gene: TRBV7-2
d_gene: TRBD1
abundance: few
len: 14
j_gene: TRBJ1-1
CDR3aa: CASSFYRGNTEAFF
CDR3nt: TGTGCCAGCAGCTTCTACAGGGGTAACACTGAAGCTTTCTTT

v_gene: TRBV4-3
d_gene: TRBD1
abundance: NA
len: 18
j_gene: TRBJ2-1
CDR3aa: CASSPEGQGPGSYNEQFF
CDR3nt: TGCGCCAGCAGCCCGGAGGGACAGGGGCCCGGGTCCTACAATGAGCAGTTCTTC

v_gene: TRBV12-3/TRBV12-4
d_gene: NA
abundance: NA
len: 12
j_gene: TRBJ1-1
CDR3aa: CASSFLATGAFF
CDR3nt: TGTGCCAGCAGTTTCCTTGCGACAGGAGCTTTCTTT

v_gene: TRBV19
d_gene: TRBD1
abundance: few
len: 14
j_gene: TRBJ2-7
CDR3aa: CASSPRGQPGEQYF
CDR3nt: TGTGCCAGTAGTCCCCGGGGACAGCCGGGCGAGCAGTACTTC

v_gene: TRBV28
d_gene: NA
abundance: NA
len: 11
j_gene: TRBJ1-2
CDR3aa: CASSSIYGYTF
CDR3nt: TGTGCCAGCAGTTCCATTTATGGCTACACCTTC

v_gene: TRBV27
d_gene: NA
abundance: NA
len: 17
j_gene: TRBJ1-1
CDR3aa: CASIRSPLAGVLTEAFF
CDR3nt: TGTGCCAGCATCCGATCCCCCCTTGCAGGGGTCCTTACTGAAGCTTTCTTT

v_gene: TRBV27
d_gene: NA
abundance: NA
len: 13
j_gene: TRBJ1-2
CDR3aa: CASRQKNRAGYTF
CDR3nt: TGTGCCAGCAGACAGAAAAACAGGGCTGGCTACACCTTC

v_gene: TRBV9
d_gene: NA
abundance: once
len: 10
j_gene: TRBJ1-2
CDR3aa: CASSSDGYTF
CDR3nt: TGTGCCAGCAGCTCAGATGGCTACACCTTC

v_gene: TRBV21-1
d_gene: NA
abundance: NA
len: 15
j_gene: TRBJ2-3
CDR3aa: CASSNRRQAKDTQYF
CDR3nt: TGTGCCAGCAGCAATCGGAGACAGGCCAAAGATACGCAGTATTTT

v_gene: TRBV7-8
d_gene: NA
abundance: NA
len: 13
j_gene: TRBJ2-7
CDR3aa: CASSFRQNYEQYF
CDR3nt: TGTGCCAGCAGCTTTCGACAGAACTACGAGCAGTACTTC

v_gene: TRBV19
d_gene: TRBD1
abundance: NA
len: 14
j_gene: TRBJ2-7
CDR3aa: CASSIGTGVYEQYF
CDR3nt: TGTGCCAGTAGTATCGGGACAGGGGTTTACGAGCAGTACTTC